Below, 10 T cell receptor beta chains from the same sample are listed, as sequenced in a study of blood T cells in healthy people across ages. The authors ran a second PCR of 7 to 11 cycles using a sample-barcoded 5' primer and a J-beta primer mix. TCRdb re-derived calls from the 5' RACE reads in MiXCR, one entry per CDR3 protein. This sample has 450,000 to 600,000 distinct CDR3 sequences; approximately 26% occur once, and the top ten carry under 4.5%. This same sample was also part of a study on T cells of mothers and their children.

The specimen was blood. These receptors all stem from a boy younger than 10 in good health.

The chain is built from TRBV2 and TRBJ2-2; the match to TRBD1 covers 8 bases. The CDR3 loop spans 15 amino acids. Trimming removed 6 bases from V and 7 bases from J; junction bases left unmatched: 10. The germline V gene has CDR1 SNHLY and CDR2 FYNNEI. In nucleotides, the CDR3 is TGTGCCAGCAGCGTGCAGGGGGCCTTCATCGGGGAGCTGTTTTTT. This codes for CASSVQGAFIGELFF. The whole variable domain, filled in from reference TRBV2 and TRBJ2-2, reads EPEVTQTPSHQVTQMGQEVILRCVPISNHLYFYWYRQILGQKVEFLVSFYNNEISEKSEIFDDQFSVERPDGSNFTLKIRSTKLEDSAMYFCASSVQGAFIGELFFGEGSRLTVL.

The CDR3 region is CASSLLRTSGQETQYF. In DNA, the CDR3 is TGTGCCAGCAGTCTACTTCGGACTAGCGGCCAAGAGACCCAGTACTTC. The chain is built from TRBV7-9 and TRBJ2-5; TRBD2 agrees at 10 bases. The V gene's germline CDR1 is SEHNR and CDR2 FQNEAQ (reference sequence). V lost 6 bases to trimming and J lost 1 base; unmatched junction nucleotides: 8. The CDR3 extends over 16 amino acids.

The J gene is TRBJ2-5, the V gene TRBV2, with a weak D call TRBD1 (7 bases). This CDR3 is built from 11 residues. CDR1 SNHLY and CDR2 FYNNEI come from the germline V gene. Between the trimmed V and J ends, which lost 11 bases and 4 bases, there was a span of 11 bases. The CDR3 loop reads CAAGGTETQYF. In DNA form, the CDR3 reads TGTGCCGCAGGGGGGACAGAGACCCAGTACTTC.

The gene calls are TRBV27 and TRBJ1-2; perhaps TRBD1 as D (5 bases). The germline gives CDR1 MNHEY, CDR2 SMNVEV (reference sequence). CDR3 length: 15 residues. Trimming shortened V by 0 bases and J by 6 bases, and 14 bases separated the two germline ends. CDR3 region: CASSLSGTGLDGYTF. Written as DNA, the CDR3 is TGTGCCAGCAGTTTATCGGGGACCGGGTTGGATGGCTACACCTTC.

The rearrangement joins TRBV27 to TRBJ2-5; D remains ambiguous. The end of the DNA aligns better with TRBJ2-1, so the J call may be wrong. The germline gives CDR1 MNHEY, CDR2 SMNVEV (reference sequence). The CDR3 length is 13 residues. The CDR3 reads CASSLSLWGEQFF. In DNA form, the CDR3 reads TGTGCCAGCAGTTTGTCGCTGTGGGGTGAGCAGTTCTTC.

This clonotype was counted between two and nine times. This chain uses TRBV12-5 with TRBJ2-3, with 13 bases fitting TRBD2. CDR3 size: 16 residues. V shed 4 bases and J 1 base; nucleotides not matched to a gene: 2. CDR1 is LGHNT and CDR2 is FRNRAP in the germline V gene. For the CDR3, the DNA is TGTGCTAGTGGTTCCGGACTAGCGGGAGGCACAGATACGCAGTATTTT. Amino acids: CASGSGLAGGTDTQYF.

CDR3 loop: CASSLAGGGLENIQYF. CDR3 nucleotide sequence: TGCGCCAGCAGCTTGGCCGGCGGGGGGCTGGAAAACATTCAGTACTTC. This rearrangement joins TRBV5-1 to TRBJ2-4, with 8 nucleotides matching TRBD2. Germline V gene lookup returns CDR1 SGHRS and CDR2 YFSETQ. There are 16 residues in the CDR3. V lost 0 bases to trimming and J lost 5 bases; unmatched junction nucleotides: 7.

This clonotype was detected only a few times. Here the CDR3 DNA reads TGCGCCAGCAGCTTGGGGGGCGTGAGTCAGCCCCAGCATTTT. Translating gives CASSLGGVSQPQHF. The J gene is TRBJ1-5, the V gene TRBV5-1; D is perhaps TRBD1 (5 bases). Between the trimmed V and J ends, which lost 0 bases and 6 bases, there was a span of 10 bases. CDR1 and CDR2 from the germline V gene are SGHRS and YFSETQ. The CDR3 is 14 residues long.

This chain uses TRBV11-2 with TRBJ2-5, with 9 bases identical to TRBD1. Germline assignment: CDR1 SGHAT and CDR2 FQNNGV. CDR3 length: 14 amino acids. V was pared by 5 bases and J by 10 bases, with 11 bases of the junction left unmatched. CDR3 DNA sequence: TGTGCCAGCAGCAAGGGGACAGGGTATAGTAACCAGTACTTC. It codes for CASSKGTGYSNQYF.

CDR3 residues: CATSDWTVPNQPQHF. CDR3 sequence (DNA): TGTGCCACCAGTGATTGGACAGTTCCCAATCAGCCCCAGCATTTT. V and J are TRBV24-1 and TRBJ1-5; TRBD1 might be the D (6 bases). The CDR3 spans 15 residues. V was pared by 2 bases and J by 3 bases, with 10 bases between. CDR1 and CDR2 (germline): KGHDR, SFDVKD.